This is a list of T cell receptor beta chains from one sample in a study of cytomegalovirus exposure and HLA in healthy donors. Clones were read by immunoSEQ multiplex PCR, and TCRdb kept only the in-frame ones, dropping some. The data contain approximately 140,000 clones, over 80% of them singletons. The sample taken for sequencing was PBMCs. These receptors came from a boy aged 10-17 years in good health and CMV-seronegative. Both conserved end residues are part of each CDR3. The order of the fields is D gene, J gene, V gene, CDR3 protein, CDR3 DNA. D genes are given only for firm matches.

d_gene: -; j_gene: TRBJ2-7; v_gene: TRBV6-1; CDR3aa: CASSEAFDSYHEQYF; CDR3nt: TGTGCCAGCAGTGAAGCCTTCGACAGCTACCACGAGCAGTACTTC
d_gene: TRBD1; j_gene: TRBJ2-1; v_gene: TRBV7-9; CDR3aa: CASSENRGRNEQFF; CDR3nt: TGTGCCAGCAGCGAAAACAGGGGTCGGAATGAGCAGTTCTTC
d_gene: -; j_gene: TRBJ1-1; v_gene: TRBV27; CDR3aa: CASSFVRRNTEAFF; CDR3nt: TGTGCCAGCAGTTTTGTACGCAGGAACACTGAAGCTTTCTTT
d_gene: -; j_gene: TRBJ1-1; v_gene: TRBV29-1; CDR3aa: CSVRGLDTEAFF; CDR3nt: TGCAGCGTTCGAGGTTTGGACACTGAAGCTTTCTTT
d_gene: -; j_gene: TRBJ1-5; v_gene: TRBV19; CDR3aa: CASNKGEGQPQHF; CDR3nt: TGTGCCAGTAATAAGGGGGAAGGGCAGCCCCAGCATTTT
d_gene: TRBD1; j_gene: TRBJ1-4; v_gene: TRBV7-9; CDR3aa: CASSLGDREDEKLFF; CDR3nt: TGTGCCAGCAGTTTAGGGGACAGGGAGGATGAAAAACTGTTTTTT
d_gene: -; j_gene: TRBJ2-5; v_gene: TRBV4-2; CDR3aa: CASSPEGGGRGSQETQYF; CDR3nt: TGTGCCAGCAGCCCAGAGGGGGGGGGCAGGGGTAGCCAAGAGACCCAGTACTTC
d_gene: TRBD1; j_gene: TRBJ1-1; v_gene: TRBV25-1; CDR3aa: CASNTGVGEAFF; CDR3nt: TGTGCCAGCAATACAGGGGTGGGTGAAGCTTTCTTT
d_gene: -; j_gene: TRBJ2-1; v_gene: TRBV10-1; CDR3aa: CASSPDSRSGDEQFF; CDR3nt: TGCGCCAGCTCCCCGGACAGCCGCTCTGGGGATGAGCAGTTCTTC
d_gene: TRBD2; j_gene: TRBJ2-3; v_gene: TRBV7-9; CDR3aa: CASSFPLAASTDTQYF; CDR3nt: TGTGCCAGCAGCTTTCCCCTAGCGGCTAGCACAGATACGCAGTATTTT
d_gene: -; j_gene: TRBJ1-2; v_gene: TRBV23-1; CDR3aa: CASSQSEAGGYTF; CDR3nt: TGCGCCAGCAGTCAATCGGAGGCCGGAGGCTACACCTTC
d_gene: TRBD1; j_gene: TRBJ1-3; v_gene: TRBV7-2; CDR3aa: CASSPPGTGIHTSGNTIYF; CDR3nt: TGTGCCAGCAGCCCCCCCGGGACAGGGATCCATACTTCTGGAAACACCATATATTTT